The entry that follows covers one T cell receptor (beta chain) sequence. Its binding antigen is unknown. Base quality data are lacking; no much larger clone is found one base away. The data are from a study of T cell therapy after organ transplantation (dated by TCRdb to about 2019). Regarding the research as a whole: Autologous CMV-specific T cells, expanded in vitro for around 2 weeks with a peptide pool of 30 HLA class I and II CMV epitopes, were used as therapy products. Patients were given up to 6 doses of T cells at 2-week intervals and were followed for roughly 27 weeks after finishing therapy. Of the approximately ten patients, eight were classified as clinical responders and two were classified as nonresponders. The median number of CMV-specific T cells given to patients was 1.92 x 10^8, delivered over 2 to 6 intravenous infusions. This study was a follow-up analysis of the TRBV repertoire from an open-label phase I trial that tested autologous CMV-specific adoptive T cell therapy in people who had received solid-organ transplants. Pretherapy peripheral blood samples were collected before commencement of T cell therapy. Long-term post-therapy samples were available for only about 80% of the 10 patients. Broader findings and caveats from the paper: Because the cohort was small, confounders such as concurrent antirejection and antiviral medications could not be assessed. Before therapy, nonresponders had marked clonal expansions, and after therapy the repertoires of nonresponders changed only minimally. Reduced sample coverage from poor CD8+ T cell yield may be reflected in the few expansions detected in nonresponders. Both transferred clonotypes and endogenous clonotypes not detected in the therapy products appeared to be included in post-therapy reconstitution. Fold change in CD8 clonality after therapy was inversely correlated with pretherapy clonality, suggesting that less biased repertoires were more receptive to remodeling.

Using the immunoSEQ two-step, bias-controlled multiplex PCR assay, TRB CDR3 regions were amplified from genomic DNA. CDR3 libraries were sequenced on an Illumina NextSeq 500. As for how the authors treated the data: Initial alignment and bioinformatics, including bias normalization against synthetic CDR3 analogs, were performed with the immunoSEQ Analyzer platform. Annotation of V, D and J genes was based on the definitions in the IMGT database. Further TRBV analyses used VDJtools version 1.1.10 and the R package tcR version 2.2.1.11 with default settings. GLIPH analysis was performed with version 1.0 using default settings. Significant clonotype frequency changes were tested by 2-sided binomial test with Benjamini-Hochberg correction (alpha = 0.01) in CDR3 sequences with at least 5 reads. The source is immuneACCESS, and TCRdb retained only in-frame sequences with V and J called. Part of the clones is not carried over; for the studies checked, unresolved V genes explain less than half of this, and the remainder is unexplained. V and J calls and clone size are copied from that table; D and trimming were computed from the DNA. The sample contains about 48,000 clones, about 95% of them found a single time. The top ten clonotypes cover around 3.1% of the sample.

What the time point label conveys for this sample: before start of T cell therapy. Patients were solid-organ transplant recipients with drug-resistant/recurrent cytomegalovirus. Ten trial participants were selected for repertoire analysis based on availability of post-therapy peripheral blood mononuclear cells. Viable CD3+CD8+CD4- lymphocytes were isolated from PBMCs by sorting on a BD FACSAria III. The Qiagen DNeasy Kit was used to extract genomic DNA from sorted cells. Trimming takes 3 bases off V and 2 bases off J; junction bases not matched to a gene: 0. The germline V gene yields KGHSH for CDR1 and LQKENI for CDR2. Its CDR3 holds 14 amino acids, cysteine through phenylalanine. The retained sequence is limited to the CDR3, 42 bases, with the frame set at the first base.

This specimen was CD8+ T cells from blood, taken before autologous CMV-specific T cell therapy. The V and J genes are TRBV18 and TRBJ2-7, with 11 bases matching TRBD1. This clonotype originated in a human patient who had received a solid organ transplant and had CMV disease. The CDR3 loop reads CASSPGQGAYEQYF. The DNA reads TGTGCCAGCTCACCGGGACAGGGGGCCTACGAGCAGTACTTC.